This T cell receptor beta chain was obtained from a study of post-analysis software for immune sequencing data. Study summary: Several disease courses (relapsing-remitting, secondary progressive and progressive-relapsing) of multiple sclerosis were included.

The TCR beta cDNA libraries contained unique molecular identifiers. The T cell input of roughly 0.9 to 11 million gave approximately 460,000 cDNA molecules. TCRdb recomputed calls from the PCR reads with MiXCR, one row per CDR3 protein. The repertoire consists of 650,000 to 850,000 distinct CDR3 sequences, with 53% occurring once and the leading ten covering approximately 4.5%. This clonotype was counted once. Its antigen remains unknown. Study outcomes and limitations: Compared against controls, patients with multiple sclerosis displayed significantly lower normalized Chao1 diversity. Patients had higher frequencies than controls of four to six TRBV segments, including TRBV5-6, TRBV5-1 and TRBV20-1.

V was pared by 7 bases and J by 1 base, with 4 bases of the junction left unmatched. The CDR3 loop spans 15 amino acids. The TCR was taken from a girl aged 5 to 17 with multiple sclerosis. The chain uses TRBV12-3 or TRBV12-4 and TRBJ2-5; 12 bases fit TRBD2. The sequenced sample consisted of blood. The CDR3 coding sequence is TGTGCCAGCACCCCGACTAGCGGGAGCCAAGAGACCCAGTACTTC. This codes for CASTPTSGSQETQYF.